The 5 T cell receptor beta chains below come from one sample, sequenced in a study of cytomegalovirus exposure and HLA in healthy donors (dated by TCRdb to the late 2010s). Libraries were prepared through the immunoSEQ multiplex PCR assay. A mixture of 60 forward primers for TCR Vbeta segments and 13 reverse primers for TCR Jbeta segments was used in the multiplex PCR. Imported from immuneACCESS, the table was reduced by TCRdb to in-frame sequences with V and J called. These copies leave out some clones; in studies compared against another copy, an unresolved V gene accounts for under half, and the cause of the remainder is not known. Within this sample are about 110,000 clones, with over 70% of them counted one time only. Around 2.7% of the sample comes from the top ten. Sequencing used PBMCs. These receptors originate from a male donor in good health and CMV-seropositive.

In this sample, this clone turned up a few times. This rearrangement joins TRBV6-5 to TRBJ1-1, with a weak D call TRBD1 (6 bases). Germline CDR1 reads MNHEY; CDR2 reads SVGAGI. V was pared by 0 bases and J by 10 bases, with 12 bases between. This CDR3 contains 13 residues. CDR3: CASSYSLGGAAFF. The CDR3 DNA reads as TGTGCCAGCAGTTACTCCCTGGGGGGGGCAGCTTTCTTT.

The rearrangement uses TRBV27 and TRBJ1-5; a weak D match, TRBD1 (5 bases). This CDR3 has 15 residues. Per germline, CDR1 MNHEY and CDR2 SMNVEV (reference sequence). CDR3 amino acids: CARTWDGGYRQPQHF. The DNA for the CDR3 is TGTGCTAGGACATGGGATGGGGGGTACCGGCAGCCCCAGCATTTT.

For the CDR3, the DNA is TGTGCCAGCGGATCAGGGGTTTTTGAAGCTTTCTTT. It codes for CASGSGVFEAFF. The rearrangement links TRBV28 to TRBJ1-1; possible D gene TRBD1, 6 bases. The CDR3 has 12 residues. Germline V gene lookup returns CDR1 MDHEN and CDR2 SYDVKM. V lost 8 bases and J 7 bases, leaving 14 bases between the germline ends.

In its sample, this clone was seen once. J is TRBJ2-2 and V is TRBV28, with D perhaps TRBD2 (6 bases). The CDR3 consists of 16 residues. The germline CDR1 and CDR2 sequences are MDHEN and SYDVKM. Trimming pared 4 bases from V and 5 bases from J, leaving 17 bases between. CDR3 protein: CASSSPGDTITGELFF. The DNA for the CDR3 is TGTGCCAGCAGTTCGCCGGGAGACACAATTACCGGGGAGCTGTTTTTT.

V and J are TRBV7-9 and TRBJ2-3, with 7 bases identical to TRBD2. V shed 5 bases and J 2 bases; nucleotides not matched to a gene: 13. The germline CDR1 and CDR2 sequences are SEHNR and FQNEAQ (reference sequence). The CDR3 runs 17 residues. The CDR3 reads CASSPPHLSGATDTQYF. The CDR3 DNA sequence: TGTGCCAGCAGCCCCCCTCACCTCAGCGGGGCCACAGATACGCAGTATTTT.